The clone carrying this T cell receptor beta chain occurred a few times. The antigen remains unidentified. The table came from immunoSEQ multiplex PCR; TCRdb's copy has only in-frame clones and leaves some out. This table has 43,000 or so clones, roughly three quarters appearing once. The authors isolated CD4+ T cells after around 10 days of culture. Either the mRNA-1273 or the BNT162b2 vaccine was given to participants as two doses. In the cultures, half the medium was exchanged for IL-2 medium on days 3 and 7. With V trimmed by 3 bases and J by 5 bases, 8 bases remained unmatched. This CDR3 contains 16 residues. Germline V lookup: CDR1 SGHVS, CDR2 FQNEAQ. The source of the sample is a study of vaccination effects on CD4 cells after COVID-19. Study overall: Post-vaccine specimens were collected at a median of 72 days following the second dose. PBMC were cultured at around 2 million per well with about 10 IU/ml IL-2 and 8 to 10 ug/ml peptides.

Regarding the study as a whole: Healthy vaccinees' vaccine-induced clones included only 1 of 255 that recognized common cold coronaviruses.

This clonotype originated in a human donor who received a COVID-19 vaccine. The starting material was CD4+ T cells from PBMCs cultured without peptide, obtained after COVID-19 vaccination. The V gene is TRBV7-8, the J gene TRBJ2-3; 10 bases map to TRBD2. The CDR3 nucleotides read TGTGCCAGCAGCTTCCCTGGGCTAGCGGGAGTAGATACGCAGTATTTT. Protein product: CASSFPGLAGVDTQYF.